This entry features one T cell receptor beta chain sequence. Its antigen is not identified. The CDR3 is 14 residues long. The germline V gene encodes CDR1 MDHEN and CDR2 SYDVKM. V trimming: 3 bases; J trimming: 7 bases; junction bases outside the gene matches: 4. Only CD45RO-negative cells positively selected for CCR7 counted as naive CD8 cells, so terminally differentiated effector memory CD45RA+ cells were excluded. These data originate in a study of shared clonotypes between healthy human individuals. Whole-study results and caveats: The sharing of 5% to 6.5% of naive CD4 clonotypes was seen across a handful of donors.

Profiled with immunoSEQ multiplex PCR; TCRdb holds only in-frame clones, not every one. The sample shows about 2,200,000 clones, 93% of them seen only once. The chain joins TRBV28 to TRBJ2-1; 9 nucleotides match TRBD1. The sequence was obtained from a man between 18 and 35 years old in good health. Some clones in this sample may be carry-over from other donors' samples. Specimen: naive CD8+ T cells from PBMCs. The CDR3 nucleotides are TGTGCCAGCAGTTTGTGGGACAGGGATAATGAGCAGTTCTTC. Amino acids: CASSLWDRDNEQFF.